The TCR beta chain described here comes from a study of CD8+ T cells in alopecia areata. RNA was extracted and reverse transcribed into cDNA as the sequencing template. The table came from immunoSEQ multiplex PCR; TCRdb's copy has only in-frame clones and leaves some out. Of about 23,000 clones listed, 40% to 60% are singletons. The CDR3 is made up of 13 amino acids. Germline lookup yields CDR1 SGHTA and CDR2 FQGTGA. Trimming pared 5 bases from V and 6 bases from J, leaving 14 bases between. In regard to this clone: Its antigen remains unknown.

General study findings and limits: Scalp sample sequencing also detects resident alphabeta T cells of normal skin. Across lesional scalp, and particularly alopecia totalis/universalis, clonality surpassed that of normal scalp.

Peripheral blood and lesional scalp punch biopsies were taken from alopecia areata patients. CD4+ and CD8+ T cells were sorted from PBMCs. The sequencing sample was made of NKG2D-high CD8+ T cells sorted from blood. The chain employs TRBV7-3 and TRBJ2-7; a possible D gene is TRBD2 (5 bases). The receptor was isolated from a human donor with alopecia areata. CDR3 in amino acids: CASSPGVGSEQYF. In DNA form, the CDR3 reads TGTGCCAGCAGCCCCGGGGTAGGGTCCGAGCAGTACTTC.